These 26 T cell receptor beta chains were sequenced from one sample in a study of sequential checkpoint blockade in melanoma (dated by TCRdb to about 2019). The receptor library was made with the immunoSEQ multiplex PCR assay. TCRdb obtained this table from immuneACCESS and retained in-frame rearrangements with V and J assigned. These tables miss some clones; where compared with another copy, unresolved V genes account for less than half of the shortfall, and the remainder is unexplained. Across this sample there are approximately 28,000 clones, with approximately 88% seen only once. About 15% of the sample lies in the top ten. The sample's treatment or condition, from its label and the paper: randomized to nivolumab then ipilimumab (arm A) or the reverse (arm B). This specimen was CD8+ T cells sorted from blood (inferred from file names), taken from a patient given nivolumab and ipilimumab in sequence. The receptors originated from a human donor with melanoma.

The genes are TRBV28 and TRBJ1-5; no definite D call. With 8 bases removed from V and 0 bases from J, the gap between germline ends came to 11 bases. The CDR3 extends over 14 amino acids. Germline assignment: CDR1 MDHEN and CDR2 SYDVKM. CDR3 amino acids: CASVAAASNQPQHF. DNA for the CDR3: TGTGCCAGCGTTGCGGCGGCTAGCAATCAGCCCCAGCATTTT.

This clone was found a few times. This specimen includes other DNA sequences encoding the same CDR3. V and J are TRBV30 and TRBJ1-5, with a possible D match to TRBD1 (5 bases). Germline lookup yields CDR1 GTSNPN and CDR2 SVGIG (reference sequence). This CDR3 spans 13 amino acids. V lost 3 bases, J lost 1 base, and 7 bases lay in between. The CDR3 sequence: CAWSGGSNQPQHF. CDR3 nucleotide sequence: TGTGCCTGGAGCGGGGGGAGCAATCAGCCCCAGCATTTT.

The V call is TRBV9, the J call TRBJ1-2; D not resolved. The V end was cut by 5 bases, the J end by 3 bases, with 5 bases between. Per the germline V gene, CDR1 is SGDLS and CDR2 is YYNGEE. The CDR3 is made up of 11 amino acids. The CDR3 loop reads CASRGDYGYTF. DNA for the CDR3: TGTGCCAGCAGGGGAGACTATGGCTACACCTTC.

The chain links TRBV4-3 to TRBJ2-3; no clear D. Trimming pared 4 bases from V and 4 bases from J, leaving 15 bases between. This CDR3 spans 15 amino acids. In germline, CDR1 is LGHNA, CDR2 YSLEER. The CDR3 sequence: CASSPEGTVADTQYF. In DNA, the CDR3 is TGCGCCAGCAGCCCCGAAGGTACAGTCGCAGATACGCAGTATTTT.

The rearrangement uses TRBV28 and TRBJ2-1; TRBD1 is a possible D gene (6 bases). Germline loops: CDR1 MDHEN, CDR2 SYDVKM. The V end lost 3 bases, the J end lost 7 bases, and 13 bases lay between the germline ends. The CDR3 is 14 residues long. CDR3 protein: CASSFSLQGNEQFF. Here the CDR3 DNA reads TGTGCCAGCAGTTTTTCCCTACAGGGAAATGAGCAGTTCTTC. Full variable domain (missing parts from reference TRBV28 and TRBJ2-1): DVKVTQSSRYLVKRTGEKVFLECVQDMDHENMFWYRQDPGLGLRLIYFSYDVKMKEKGDIPEGYSVSREKKERFSLILESASTNQTSMYLCASSFSLQGNEQFFGPGTRLTVL.

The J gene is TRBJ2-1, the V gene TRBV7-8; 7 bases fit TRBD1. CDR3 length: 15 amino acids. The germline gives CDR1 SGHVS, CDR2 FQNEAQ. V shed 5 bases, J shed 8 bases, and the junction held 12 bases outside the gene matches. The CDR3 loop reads CASSHWQGDWDEQFF. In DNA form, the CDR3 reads TGTGCCAGCAGCCACTGGCAGGGGGATTGGGATGAGCAGTTCTTC.

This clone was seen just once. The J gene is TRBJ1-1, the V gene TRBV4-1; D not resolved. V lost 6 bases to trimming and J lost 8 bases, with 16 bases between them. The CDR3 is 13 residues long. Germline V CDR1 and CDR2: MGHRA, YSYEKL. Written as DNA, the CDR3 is TGCGCCAGCAGTCAACTCACAGTCAGGGAAGCTTTCTTT. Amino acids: CASSQLTVREAFF.

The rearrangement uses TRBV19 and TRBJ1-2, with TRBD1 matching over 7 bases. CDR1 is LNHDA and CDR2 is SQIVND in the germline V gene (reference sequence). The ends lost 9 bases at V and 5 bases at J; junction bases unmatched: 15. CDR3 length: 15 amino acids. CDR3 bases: TGTGCCAGCCTCGACAGGGACGAGATTAATTATGGCTACACCTTC. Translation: CASLDRDEINYGYTF.

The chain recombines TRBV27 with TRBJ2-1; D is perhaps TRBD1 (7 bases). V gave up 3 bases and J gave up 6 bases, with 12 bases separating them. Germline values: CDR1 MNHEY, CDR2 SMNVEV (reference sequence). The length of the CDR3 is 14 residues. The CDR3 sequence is CASSLQGGGNEQFF. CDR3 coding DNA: TGTGCCAGCAGTTTGCAGGGGGGAGGCAATGAGCAGTTCTTC.

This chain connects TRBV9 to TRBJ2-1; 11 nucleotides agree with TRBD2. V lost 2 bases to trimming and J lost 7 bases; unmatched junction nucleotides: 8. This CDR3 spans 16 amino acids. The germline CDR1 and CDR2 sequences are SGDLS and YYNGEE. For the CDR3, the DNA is TGTGCCAGCAGCGTTTTAGCGGGGGGGCCCCCGAATGAGCAGTTCTTC. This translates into CASSVLAGGPPNEQFF.

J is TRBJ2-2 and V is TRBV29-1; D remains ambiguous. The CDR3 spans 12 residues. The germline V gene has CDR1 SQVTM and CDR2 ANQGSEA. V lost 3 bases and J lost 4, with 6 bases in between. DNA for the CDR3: TGCAGCGTTGATCTACTCACCGGGGAGCTGTTTTTT. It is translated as CSVDLLTGELFF.

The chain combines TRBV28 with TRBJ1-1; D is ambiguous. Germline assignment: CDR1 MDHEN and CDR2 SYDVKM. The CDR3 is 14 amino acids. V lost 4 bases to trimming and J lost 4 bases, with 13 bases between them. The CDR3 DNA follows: TGTGCCAGCAGTTCCCCCAGTGGGAGCACTGAAGCTTTCTTT. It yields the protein CASSSPSGSTEAFF.

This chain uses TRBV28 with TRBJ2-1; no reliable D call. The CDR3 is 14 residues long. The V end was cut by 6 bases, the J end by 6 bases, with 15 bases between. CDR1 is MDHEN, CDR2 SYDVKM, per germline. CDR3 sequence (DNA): TGTGCCAGCAGCCCTTTTATTGGCAGCAATGAGCAGTTCTTC. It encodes CASSPFIGSNEQFF.

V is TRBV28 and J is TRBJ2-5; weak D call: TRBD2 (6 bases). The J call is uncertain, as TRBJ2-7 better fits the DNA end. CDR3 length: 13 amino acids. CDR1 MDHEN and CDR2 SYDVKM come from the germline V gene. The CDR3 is CASSTAGSYEQYF. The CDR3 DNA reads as TGTGCCAGCAGTACGGCGGGATCTTACGAGCAGTACTTC.

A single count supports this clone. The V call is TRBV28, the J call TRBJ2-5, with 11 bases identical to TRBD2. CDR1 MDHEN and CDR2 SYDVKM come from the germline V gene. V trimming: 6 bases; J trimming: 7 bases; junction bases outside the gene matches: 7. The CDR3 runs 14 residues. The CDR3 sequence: CASSVLAGGGTQYF. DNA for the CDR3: TGTGCCAGCAGCGTCCTAGCGGGGGGAGGGACCCAGTACTTC. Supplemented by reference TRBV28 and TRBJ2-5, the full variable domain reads DVKVTQSSRYLVKRTGEKVFLECVQDMDHENMFWYRQDPGLGLRLIYFSYDVKMKEKGDIPEGYSVSREKKERFSLILESASTNQTSMYLCASSVLAGGGTQYFGPGTRLLVL.

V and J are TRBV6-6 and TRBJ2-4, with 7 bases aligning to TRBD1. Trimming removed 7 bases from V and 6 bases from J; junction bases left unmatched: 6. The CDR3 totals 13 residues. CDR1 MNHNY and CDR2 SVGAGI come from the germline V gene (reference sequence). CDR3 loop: CASTPGQINIQYF. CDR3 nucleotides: TGTGCCAGCACACCGGGACAGATAAACATTCAGTACTTC.

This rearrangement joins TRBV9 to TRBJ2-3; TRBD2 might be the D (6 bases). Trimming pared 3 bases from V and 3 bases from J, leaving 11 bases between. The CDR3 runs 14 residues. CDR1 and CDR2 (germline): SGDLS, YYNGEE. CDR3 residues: CASSDLGGTDTQYF. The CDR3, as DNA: TGTGCCAGCAGCGACCTTGGGGGGACAGATACGCAGTATTTT.

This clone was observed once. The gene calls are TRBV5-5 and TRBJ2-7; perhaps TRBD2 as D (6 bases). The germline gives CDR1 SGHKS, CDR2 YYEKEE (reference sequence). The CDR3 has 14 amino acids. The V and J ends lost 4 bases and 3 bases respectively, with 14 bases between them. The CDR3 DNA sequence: TGTGCCAGCAGCCTCGCCGGGACTTACTACGAGCAGTACTTC. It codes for CASSLAGTYYEQYF.

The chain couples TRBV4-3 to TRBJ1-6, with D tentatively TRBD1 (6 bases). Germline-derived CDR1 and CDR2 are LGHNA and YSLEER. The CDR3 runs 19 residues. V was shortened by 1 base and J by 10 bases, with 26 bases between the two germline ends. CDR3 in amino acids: CASSQAPIARGRLSSPLHF. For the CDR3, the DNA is TGCGCCAGCAGCCAAGCTCCCATCGCCAGGGGACGGTTAAGCTCACCCCTCCACTTT.

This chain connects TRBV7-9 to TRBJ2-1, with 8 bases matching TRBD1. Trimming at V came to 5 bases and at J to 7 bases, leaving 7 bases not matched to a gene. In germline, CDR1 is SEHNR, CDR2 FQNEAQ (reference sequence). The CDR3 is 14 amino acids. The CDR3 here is CASSLTGGRNEQFF. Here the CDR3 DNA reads TGTGCCAGCAGCCTCACAGGGGGGCGAAATGAGCAGTTCTTC.

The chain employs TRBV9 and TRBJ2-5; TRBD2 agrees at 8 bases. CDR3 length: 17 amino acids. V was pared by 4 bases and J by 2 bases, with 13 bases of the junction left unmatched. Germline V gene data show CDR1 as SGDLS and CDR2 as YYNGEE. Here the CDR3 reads CASSSHVGGLVQETQYF. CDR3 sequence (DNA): TGTGCCAGCAGCTCCCATGTGGGGGGACTAGTTCAAGAGACCCAGTACTTC.

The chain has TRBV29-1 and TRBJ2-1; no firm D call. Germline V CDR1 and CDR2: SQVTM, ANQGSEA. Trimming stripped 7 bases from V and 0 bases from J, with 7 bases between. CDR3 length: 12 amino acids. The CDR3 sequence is CSAPSSYNEQFF. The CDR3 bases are TGCAGCGCGCCGAGCTCCTACAATGAGCAGTTCTTC.

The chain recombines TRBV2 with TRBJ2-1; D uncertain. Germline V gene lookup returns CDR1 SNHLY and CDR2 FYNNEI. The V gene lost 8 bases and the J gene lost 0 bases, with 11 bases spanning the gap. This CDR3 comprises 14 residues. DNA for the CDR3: TGTGCCAGCTCAGGATTCACCTCCTACAATGAGCAGTTCTTC. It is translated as CASSGFTSYNEQFF. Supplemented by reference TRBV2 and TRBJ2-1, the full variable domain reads EPEVTQTPSHQVTQMGQEVILRCVPISNHLYFYWYRQILGQKVEFLVSFYNNEISEKSEIFDDQFSVERPDGSNFTLKIRSTKLEDSAMYFCASSGFTSYNEQFFGPGTRLTVL.

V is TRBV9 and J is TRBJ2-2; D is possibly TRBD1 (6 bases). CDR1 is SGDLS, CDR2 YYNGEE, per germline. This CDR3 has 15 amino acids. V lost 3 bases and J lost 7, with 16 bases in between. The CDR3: CASSGHRVEVGELFF. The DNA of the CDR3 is TGTGCCAGCAGCGGCCACAGGGTGGAGGTCGGGGAGCTGTTTTTT.

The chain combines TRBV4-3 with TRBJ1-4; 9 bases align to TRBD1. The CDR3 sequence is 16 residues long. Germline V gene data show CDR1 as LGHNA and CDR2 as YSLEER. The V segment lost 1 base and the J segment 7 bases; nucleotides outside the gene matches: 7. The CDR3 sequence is CASSQGGTGFSEKLFF. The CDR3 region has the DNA TGCGCCAGCAGCCAAGGAGGGACAGGGTTTAGTGAAAAACTGTTTTTT.

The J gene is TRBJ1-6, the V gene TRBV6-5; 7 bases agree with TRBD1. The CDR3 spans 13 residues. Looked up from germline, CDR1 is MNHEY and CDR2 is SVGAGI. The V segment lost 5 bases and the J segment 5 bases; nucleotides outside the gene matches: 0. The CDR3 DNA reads TGTGCCAGCAGTGACAGGGATAATTCACCCCTCCACTTT. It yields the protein CASSDRDNSPLHF.